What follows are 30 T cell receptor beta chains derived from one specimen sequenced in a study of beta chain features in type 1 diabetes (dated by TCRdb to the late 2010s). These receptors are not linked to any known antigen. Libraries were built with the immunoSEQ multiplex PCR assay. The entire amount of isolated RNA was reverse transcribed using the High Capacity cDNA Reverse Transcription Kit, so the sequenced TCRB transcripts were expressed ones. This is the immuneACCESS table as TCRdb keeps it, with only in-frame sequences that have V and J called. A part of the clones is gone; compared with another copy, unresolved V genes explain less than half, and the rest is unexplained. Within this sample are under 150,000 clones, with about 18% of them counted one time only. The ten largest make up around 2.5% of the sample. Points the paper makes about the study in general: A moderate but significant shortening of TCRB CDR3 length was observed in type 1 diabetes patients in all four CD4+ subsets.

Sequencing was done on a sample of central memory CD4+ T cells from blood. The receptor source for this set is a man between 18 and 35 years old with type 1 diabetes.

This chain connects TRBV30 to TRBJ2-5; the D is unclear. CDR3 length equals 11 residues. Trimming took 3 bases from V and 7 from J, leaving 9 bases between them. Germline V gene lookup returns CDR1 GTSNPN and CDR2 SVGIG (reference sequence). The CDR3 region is CAWRGLGTQYF. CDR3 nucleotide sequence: TGTGCCTGGAGGGGCCTTGGGACCCAGTACTTC.

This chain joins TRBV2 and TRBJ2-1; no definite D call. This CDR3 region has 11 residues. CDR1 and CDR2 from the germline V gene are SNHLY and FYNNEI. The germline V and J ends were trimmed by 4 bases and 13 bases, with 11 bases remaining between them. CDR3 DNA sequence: TGTGCCAGCAGTGTGGTAGCTCAACAGTTCTTC. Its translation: CASSVVAQQFF.

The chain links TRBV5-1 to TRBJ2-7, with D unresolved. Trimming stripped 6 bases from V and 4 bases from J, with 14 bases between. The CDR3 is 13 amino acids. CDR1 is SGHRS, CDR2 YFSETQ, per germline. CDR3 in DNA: TGCGCCAGCACTCGAGAAGGGAATTACGAGCAGTACTTC. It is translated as CASTREGNYEQYF.

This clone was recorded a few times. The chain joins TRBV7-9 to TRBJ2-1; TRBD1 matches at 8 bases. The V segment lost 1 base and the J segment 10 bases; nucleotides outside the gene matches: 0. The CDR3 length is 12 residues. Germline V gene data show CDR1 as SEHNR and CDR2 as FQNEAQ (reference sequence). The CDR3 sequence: CASSLGDREQFF. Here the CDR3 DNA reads TGTGCCAGCAGCTTAGGGGACAGGGAGCAGTTCTTC.

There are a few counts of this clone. CDR3 sequence reads: CASITYPKGTGLGQPQHF. CDR3 sequence (DNA): TGTGCCAGCATCACATACCCCAAGGGGACAGGACTAGGTCAGCCCCAGCATTTT. The chain carries TRBV7-9 and TRBJ1-5, with TRBD1 matching 8 bases. Germline CDR1 is SEHNR and CDR2 is FQNEAQ (reference sequence). Losses at the gene ends were 7 bases for V and 6 bases for J; bases not matched to a gene: 20. There are 18 residues in the CDR3.

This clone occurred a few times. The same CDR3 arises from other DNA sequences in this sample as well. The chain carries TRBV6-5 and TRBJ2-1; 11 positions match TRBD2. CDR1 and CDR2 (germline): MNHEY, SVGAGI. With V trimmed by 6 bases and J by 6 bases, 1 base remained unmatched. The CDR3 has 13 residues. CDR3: CASRLAGGNEQFF. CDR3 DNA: TGTGCCAGCAGGCTAGCGGGGGGCAATGAGCAGTTCTTC.

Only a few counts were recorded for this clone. The CDR3 DNA is TGTGCCGGGGACAGGGACGGCTACACCTTC. It yields the protein CAGDRDGYTF. This chain uses TRBV30 with TRBJ1-2, with 9 positions matching TRBD1. The junction had 3 bases not matched to a gene; V was cut back by 8 bases and J by 8 bases. This CDR3 is 10 amino acids long. In germline, CDR1 is GTSNPN, CDR2 SVGIG (reference sequence).

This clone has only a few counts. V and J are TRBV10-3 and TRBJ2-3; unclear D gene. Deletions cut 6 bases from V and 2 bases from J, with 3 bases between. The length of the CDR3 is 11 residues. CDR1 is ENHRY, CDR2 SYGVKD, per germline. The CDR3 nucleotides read TGTGCCATCAGGGTCACAGATACGCAGTATTTT. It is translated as CAIRVTDTQYF.

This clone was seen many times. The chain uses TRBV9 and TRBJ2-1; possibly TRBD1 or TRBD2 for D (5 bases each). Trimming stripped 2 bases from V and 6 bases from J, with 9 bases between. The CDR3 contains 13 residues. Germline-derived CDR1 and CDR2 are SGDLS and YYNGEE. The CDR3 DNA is TGTGCCAGCAGCGTGGGGGACGTCAATGAGCAGTTCTTC. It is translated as CASSVGDVNEQFF.

CDR3 loop: CATSGTLQSEQYF. The CDR3 bases are TGTGCCACCAGCGGTACTTTACAAAGCGAGCAGTACTTC. The chain employs TRBV15 and TRBJ2-7; D unclear. V lost 5 bases to trimming and J lost 6 bases, with 14 bases between them. CDR3 length: 13 residues. Germline CDR1 LNHNV, CDR2 YYDKDF (reference sequence).

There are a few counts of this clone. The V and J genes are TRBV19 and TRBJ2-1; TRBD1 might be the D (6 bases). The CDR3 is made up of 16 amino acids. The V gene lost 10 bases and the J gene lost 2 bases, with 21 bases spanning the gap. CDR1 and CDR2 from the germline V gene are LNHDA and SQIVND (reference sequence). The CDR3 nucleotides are TGTGCCACCAAAAGGGTACAGGGCGAAACCTACAATGAGCAGTTCTTC. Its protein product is CATKRVQGETYNEQFF.

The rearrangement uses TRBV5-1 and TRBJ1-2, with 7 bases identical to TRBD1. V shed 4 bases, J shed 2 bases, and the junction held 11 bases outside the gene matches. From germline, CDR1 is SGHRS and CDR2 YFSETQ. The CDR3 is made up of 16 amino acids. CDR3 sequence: CASSTNTDRANYGYTF. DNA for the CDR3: TGCGCCAGCAGCACCAATACCGACAGGGCGAACTATGGCTACACCTTC.

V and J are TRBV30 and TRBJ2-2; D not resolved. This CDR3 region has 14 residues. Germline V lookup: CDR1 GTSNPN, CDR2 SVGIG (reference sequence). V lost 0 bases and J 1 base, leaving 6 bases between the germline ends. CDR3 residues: CAWSVNGNTGELFF. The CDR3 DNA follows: TGTGCCTGGAGTGTAAACGGGAACACCGGGGAGCTGTTTTTT.

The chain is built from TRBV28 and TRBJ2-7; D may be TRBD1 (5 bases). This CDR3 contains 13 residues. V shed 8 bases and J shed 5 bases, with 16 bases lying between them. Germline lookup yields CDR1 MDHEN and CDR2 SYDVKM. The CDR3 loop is CASGRAVLHEQYF. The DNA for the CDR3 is TGTGCCAGCGGCAGGGCAGTTCTCCACGAGCAGTACTTC.

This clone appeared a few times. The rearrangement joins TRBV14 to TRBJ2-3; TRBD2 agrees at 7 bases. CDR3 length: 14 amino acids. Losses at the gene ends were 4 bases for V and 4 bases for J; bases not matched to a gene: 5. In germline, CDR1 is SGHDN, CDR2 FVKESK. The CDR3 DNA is TGTGCCAGCAGCCTAAGGACTAGTGCAGATACGCAGTATTTT. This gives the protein CASSLRTSADTQYF.

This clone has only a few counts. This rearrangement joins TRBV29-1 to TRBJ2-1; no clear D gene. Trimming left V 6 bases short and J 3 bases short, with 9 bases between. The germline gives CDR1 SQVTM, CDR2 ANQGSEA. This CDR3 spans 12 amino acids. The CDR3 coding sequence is TGCAGCGTCGCCCCCGGCTACAATGAGCAGTTCTTC. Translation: CSVAPGYNEQFF.

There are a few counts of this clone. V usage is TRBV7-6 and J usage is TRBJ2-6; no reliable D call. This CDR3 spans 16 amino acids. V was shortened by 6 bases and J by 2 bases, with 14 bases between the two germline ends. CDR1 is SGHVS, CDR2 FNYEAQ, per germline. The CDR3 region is CASSRVWPAGANVLTF. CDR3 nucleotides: TGTGCCAGCAGTCGGGTGTGGCCGGCTGGGGCCAACGTCCTGACTTTC.

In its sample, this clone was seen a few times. CDR3 bases: TGTGCCAGCAGTGAATGGGGAGGGGAGACGACTGAAGCTTTCTTT. This translates into CASSEWGGETTEAFF. The chain joins TRBV25-1 to TRBJ1-1, with a possible D match to TRBD1 (5 bases). The CDR3 totals 15 residues. Germline V gives CDR1 MGHDK, CDR2 SYGVNS. The V and J ends lost 1 base and 5 bases respectively, with 14 bases between them.

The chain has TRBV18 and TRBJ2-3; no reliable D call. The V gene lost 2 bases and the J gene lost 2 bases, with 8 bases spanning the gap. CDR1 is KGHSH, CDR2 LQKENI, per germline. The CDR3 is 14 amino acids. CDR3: CASSPAGDTDTQYF. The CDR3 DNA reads TGTGCCAGCTCACCAGCTGGGGACACAGATACGCAGTATTTT.

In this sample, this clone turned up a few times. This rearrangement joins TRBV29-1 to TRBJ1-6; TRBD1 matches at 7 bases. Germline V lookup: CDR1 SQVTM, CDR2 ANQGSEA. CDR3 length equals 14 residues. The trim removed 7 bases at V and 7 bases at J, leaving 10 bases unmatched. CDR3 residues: CSAREGASNSPLHF. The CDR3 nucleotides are TGCAGCGCGAGGGAGGGGGCATCGAATTCACCCCTCCACTTT.

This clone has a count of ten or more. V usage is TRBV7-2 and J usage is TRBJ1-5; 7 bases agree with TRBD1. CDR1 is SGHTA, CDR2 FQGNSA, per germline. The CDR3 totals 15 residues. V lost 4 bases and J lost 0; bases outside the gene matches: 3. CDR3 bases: TGTGCCAGCAGCTCGACAGGGAATAGCAATCAGCCCCAGCATTTT. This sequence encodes CASSSTGNSNQPQHF.

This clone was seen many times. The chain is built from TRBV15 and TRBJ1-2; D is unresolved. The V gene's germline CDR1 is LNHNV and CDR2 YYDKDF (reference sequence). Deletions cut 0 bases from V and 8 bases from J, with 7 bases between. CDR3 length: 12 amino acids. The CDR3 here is CATSRDTDGYTF. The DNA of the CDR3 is TGTGCCACCAGCAGAGATACAGACGGCTACACCTTC.

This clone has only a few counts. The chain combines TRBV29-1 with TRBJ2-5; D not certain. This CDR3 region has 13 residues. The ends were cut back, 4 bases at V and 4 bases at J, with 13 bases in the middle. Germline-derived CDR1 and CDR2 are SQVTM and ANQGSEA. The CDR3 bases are TGCAGCGTTGGGTATAATTACCGAGAGACCCAGTACTTC. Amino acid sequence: CSVGYNYRETQYF. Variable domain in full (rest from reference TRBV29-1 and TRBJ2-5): SAVISQKPSRDICQRGTSLTIQCQVDSQVTMMFWYRQQPGQSLTLIATANQGSEATYESGFVIDKFPISRPNLTFSTLTVSNMSPEDSSIYLCSVGYNYRETQYFGPGTRLLVL.

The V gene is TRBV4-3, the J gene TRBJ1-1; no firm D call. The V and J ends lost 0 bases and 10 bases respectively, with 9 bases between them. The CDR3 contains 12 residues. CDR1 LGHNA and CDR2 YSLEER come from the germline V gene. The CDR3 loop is CASSQDGRRAFF. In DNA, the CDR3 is TGCGCCAGCAGCCAAGACGGCAGGAGAGCTTTCTTT.

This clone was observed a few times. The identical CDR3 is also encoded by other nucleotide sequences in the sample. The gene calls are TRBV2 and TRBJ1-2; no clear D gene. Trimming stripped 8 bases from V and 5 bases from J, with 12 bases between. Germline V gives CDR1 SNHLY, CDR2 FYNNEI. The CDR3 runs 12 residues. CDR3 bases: TGTGCCAGCTCCGAGGCGGATTATGGCTACACCTTC. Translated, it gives CASSEADYGYTF.

The CDR3 loop is CASSLTGTTQETQYF. The CDR3 coding sequence is TGCGCCAGCAGCTTAACTGGGACAACTCAAGAGACCCAGTACTTC. This chain connects TRBV5-1 to TRBJ2-5; D is perhaps TRBD1 (6 bases). V lost 2 bases to trimming and J lost 2 bases, with 13 bases between them. The CDR3 consists of 15 residues. Germline V gives CDR1 SGHRS, CDR2 YFSETQ.

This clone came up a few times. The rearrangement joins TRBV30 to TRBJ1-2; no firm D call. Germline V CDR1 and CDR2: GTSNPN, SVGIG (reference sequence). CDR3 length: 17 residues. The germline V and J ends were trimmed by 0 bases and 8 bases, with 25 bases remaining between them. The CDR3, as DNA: TGTGCCTGGAGTGTACTCCCCTCTAGGTGGGGAAAGAGAGGCTACACCTTC. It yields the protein CAWSVLPSRWGKRGYTF.

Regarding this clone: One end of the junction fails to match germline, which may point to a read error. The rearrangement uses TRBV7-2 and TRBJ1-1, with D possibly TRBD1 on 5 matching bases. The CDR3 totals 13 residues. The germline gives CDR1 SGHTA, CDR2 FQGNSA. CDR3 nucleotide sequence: TGTGCCAGCAGCGCCCTACCAGGGAACATAAGGATTTTT. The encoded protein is CASSALPGNIRIF.

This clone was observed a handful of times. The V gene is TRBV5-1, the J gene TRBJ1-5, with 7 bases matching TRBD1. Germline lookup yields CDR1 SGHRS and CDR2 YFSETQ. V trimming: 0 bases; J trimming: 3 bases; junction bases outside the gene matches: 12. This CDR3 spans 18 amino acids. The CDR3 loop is CASSLDPIGQVNNQPQHF. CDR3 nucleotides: TGCGCCAGCAGCTTGGATCCGATTGGACAGGTCAACAATCAGCCCCAGCATTTT.

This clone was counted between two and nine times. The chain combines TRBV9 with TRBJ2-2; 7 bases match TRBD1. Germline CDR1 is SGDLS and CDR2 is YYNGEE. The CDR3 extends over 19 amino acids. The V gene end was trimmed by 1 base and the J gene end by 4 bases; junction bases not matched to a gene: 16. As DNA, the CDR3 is TGTGCCAGCAGCGTACTACCTTTCCTTGACAGGGCGCGCACCGGGGAGCTGTTTTTT. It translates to CASSVLPFLDRARTGELFF.